The 27 T cell receptor beta chains in this list originate from one sample, sequenced in a study of beta chain features in type 1 diabetes. Study results and limitations: Shortening of TCRB CDR3s, moderate but significant, appeared in all four CD4+ subsets of Type 1 diabetes patients.

Every bit of the isolated RNA underwent reverse transcription, so sequencing read expressed TCRB transcripts. The table came from immunoSEQ multiplex PCR; TCRdb's copy has only in-frame clones and leaves some out. The sample has 95,000 to 110,000 clones, about 26% seen once; the top ten hold 0.5% to 0.6%. Their recognized antigens are unknown. Sample: central memory CD4+ T cells from blood. Every receptor here comes from a woman aged 18-29 years with type 1 diabetes.

The V call is TRBV10-3, the J call TRBJ2-1; TRBD2 agrees at 8 bases. The J segment lost 9 bases and the V segment lost 0 bases, leaving 4 bases of the junction unmatched. The CDR3 consists of 14 residues. Germline CDR1 reads ENHRY; CDR2 reads SYGVKD. DNA for the CDR3: TGTGCCATCAGTGAGTCGACGGGGGGGGGTGAGCAGTTCTTC. It is translated as CAISESTGGGEQFF.

Only a few counts were recorded for this clone. CDR3 DNA: TGTGCCAGCAGTGAGCAACAGAATCGTAACACTGAAGCTTTCTTT. It encodes CASSEQQNRNTEAFF. This chain uses TRBV2 with TRBJ1-1; D remains unclear. The CDR3 sequence is 15 residues long. The germline V gene encodes CDR1 SNHLY and CDR2 FYNNEI. V was shortened by 3 bases and J by 2 bases, with 13 bases between the two germline ends.

This clone showed up just a few times. This rearrangement joins TRBV15 to TRBJ2-1; 9 positions agree with TRBD2. Germline CDR1 LNHNV, CDR2 YYDKDF (reference sequence). The CDR3 is 15 residues long. With V trimmed by 0 bases and J by 4 bases, 1 base remained unmatched. CDR3 coding DNA: TGTGCCACCAGCAGAGATCTAGCGGGGTACAATGAGCAGTTCTTC. Encoded protein: CATSRDLAGYNEQFF. The whole variable domain, filled in from reference TRBV15 and TRBJ2-1, reads DAMVIQNPRYQVTQFGKPVTLSCSQTLNHNVMYWYQQKSSQAPKLLFHYYDKDFNNEADTPDNFQSRRPNTSFCFLDIRSPGLGDTAMYLCATSRDLAGYNEQFFGPGTRLTVL.

This clone showed up just a few times. The chain joins TRBV19 to TRBJ1-1; 8 bases align to TRBD1. Per germline, CDR1 LNHDA and CDR2 SQIVND (reference sequence). The V and J ends lost 9 bases and 3 bases, in that order; junction bases with no gene match: 9. The CDR3 runs to 14 residues. The CDR3 spells CASLGRGRYTEAFF. In nucleotides, the CDR3 is TGTGCCAGCTTGGGCAGGGGGCGATACACTGAAGCTTTCTTT.

This clone appeared a few times. The V call is TRBV30, the J call TRBJ2-7, with D unclear. The CDR3 consists of 11 residues. V lost 8 bases to trimming and J lost 5 bases, with 13 bases between them. CDR1 is GTSNPN and CDR2 is SVGIG in the germline V gene (reference sequence). The CDR3 protein is CASSRSHEQYF. CDR3 bases: TGTGCCAGTTCTAGGTCCCACGAGCAGTACTTC. Full variable domain (missing parts from reference TRBV30 and TRBJ2-7): SQTIHQWPATLVQPVGSPLSLECTVEGTSNPNLYWYRQAAGRGLQLLFYSVGIGQISSEVPQNLSASRPQDRQFILSSKKLLLSDSGFYLCASSRSHEQYFGPGTRLTVT.

This clone turned up a few times. The rearrangement uses TRBV5-1 and TRBJ2-6, with D maybe TRBD1 (7 bases). In germline, CDR1 is SGHRS, CDR2 YFSETQ. V was pared by 0 bases and J by 0 bases, with 13 bases between. The CDR3 spans 18 residues. The chain's CDR3 is CASSLASGGSSGANVLTF. Here the CDR3 DNA reads TGCGCCAGCAGCTTGGCCTCAGGGGGGAGCTCTGGGGCCAACGTCCTGACTTTC.

This chain links TRBV10-3 with TRBJ1-1; 7 bases are a match to TRBD1. CDR3 length: 13 residues. Trimming cost V 10 bases and J 1 base; bases outside gene matches: 6. Germline-derived CDR1 and CDR2 are ENHRY and SYGVKD. CDR3 protein: CATMDRSNTEAFF. The CDR3 coding sequence is TGTGCCACCATGGACAGGTCGAACACTGAAGCTTTCTTT.

This clone has just a few counts. V and J are TRBV5-4 and TRBJ1-2; 12 nucleotides line up with TRBD1. Trimming took 6 bases from V and 4 from J; bases not matched to a gene: 10. The CDR3 has 16 amino acids. Germline V gene sequence: CDR1 SGHNT, CDR2 YYREEE (reference sequence). The CDR3 region has the DNA TGTGCCAGCACCCTGGGACAGGGGGCAGATGTCTATGGCTACACCTTC. Residues: CASTLGQGADVYGYTF.

In this sample, this clone turned up a few times. This chain connects TRBV7-2 to TRBJ2-3; TRBD2 aligns across 13 bases. This CDR3 contains 18 residues. Germline V CDR1 and CDR2: SGHTA, FQGNSA. Trimming removed 2 bases from V and 3 bases from J; junction bases left unmatched: 8. The CDR3 DNA sequence: TGTGCCAGCAGCTTAACATTTACTAGCGGGAGGGGAACAGATACGCAGTATTTT. Encoded protein: CASSLTFTSGRGTDTQYF.

This clone was seen repeatedly, ten times or more. The gene calls are TRBV18 and TRBJ2-7; TRBD2 aligns across 7 bases. CDR3 length: 13 residues. J was trimmed by 5 bases and V by 3 bases; bases with no gene match: 4. Germline CDR1 KGHSH, CDR2 LQKENI. The CDR3 loop reads CASSPLAEHEQYF. CDR3 DNA sequence: TGTGCCAGCTCACCTCTAGCGGAGCACGAGCAGTACTTC.

This sequence joins TRBV5-6 and TRBJ2-7, with TRBD2 as a possible D gene (7 bases). Germline V gene data show CDR1 as SGHDT and CDR2 as YYEEEE. Trimming took 2 bases from V and 5 from J, leaving 11 bases between them. The CDR3 consists of 13 residues. The CDR3 reads CASSLRGGNEQYF. In nucleotides, the CDR3 is TGTGCCAGCAGCTTAAGGGGGGGGAACGAGCAGTACTTC. Based on the CDR3 plus reference TRBV5-6 and TRBJ2-7, the full variable domain is DAGVTQSPTHLIKTRGQQVTLRCSPKSGHDTVSWYQQALGQGPQFIFQYYEEEERQRGNFPDRFSGHQFPNYSSELNVNALLLGDSALYLCASSLRGGNEQYFGPGTRLTVT.

This rearrangement joins TRBV6-5 to TRBJ2-1; 11 bases are shared with TRBD2. From germline, CDR1 is MNHEY and CDR2 SVGAGI. After removal of 6 bases from V and 7 bases from J, the junction contained 8 bases not matched to a gene. This CDR3 spans 15 amino acids. For the CDR3, the DNA is TGTGCCAGCAGCCCCGGGGCTAGCGGGAGGAATGAGCAGTTCTTC. It codes for CASSPGASGRNEQFF.

The chain recombines TRBV2 with TRBJ1-2; 8 bases align to TRBD1. J gave up 2 bases and V 5 bases, and 4 bases lay outside the gene matches. CDR3 size: 14 residues. Germline lookup yields CDR1 SNHLY and CDR2 FYNNEI. This CDR3 reads CASSSQGGNYGYTF. The DNA of the CDR3 is TGTGCCAGCAGTTCACAGGGGGGAAACTATGGCTACACCTTC.

This clone has a handful of counts. J is TRBJ2-1 and V is TRBV5-1; a weak D match, TRBD2 (6 bases). V gave up 4 bases and J gave up 4 bases, with 15 bases separating them. The germline gives CDR1 SGHRS, CDR2 YFSETQ. This CDR3 region has 15 residues. The CDR3 nucleotides are TGCGCCAGCAGCGACGCGGGGCCAGGGTACAATGAGCAGTTCTTC. It codes for CASSDAGPGYNEQFF.

This chain joins TRBV7-2 and TRBJ2-5, with a tentative D call TRBD1 (6 bases). Germline V lookup: CDR1 SGHTA, CDR2 FQGNSA. The ends were cut back, 5 bases at V and 4 bases at J, with 14 bases in the middle. There are 14 residues in the CDR3. The CDR3 reads CASSLDSRVETQYF. CDR3 coding DNA: TGTGCCAGCAGCCTGGACAGCCGGGTAGAGACCCAGTACTTC.

The V gene is TRBV29-1, the J gene TRBJ2-1; maybe TRBD2 (5 bases). The V and J ends lost 7 bases and 7 bases respectively, with 20 bases between them. The CDR3 covers 14 residues. Germline values: CDR1 SQVTM, CDR2 ANQGSEA. The CDR3 sequence is CSADRGYSANEQFF. The DNA of the CDR3 is TGCAGCGCCGACCGCGGCTATAGCGCGAATGAGCAGTTCTTC.

This clone was seen a few times. The genes are TRBV7-8 and TRBJ1-4; no clear D gene. CDR3 length equals 14 residues. V was trimmed by 0 bases and J by 8 bases, leaving 10 bases between them. From germline, CDR1 is SGHVS and CDR2 FQNEAQ. The CDR3 loop is CASSLARRGEKLFF. The CDR3 DNA reads as TGTGCCAGCAGCTTAGCCAGGCGTGGAGAAAAACTGTTTTTT.

This chain uses TRBV18 with TRBJ2-1; maybe TRBD1 (5 bases). V was shortened by 5 bases and J by 6 bases, with 8 bases between the two germline ends. The CDR3 is made up of 12 amino acids. CDR1 KGHSH and CDR2 LQKENI come from the germline V gene. CDR3: CASSDRVNEQFF. The CDR3 DNA reads TGTGCCAGCTCAGACAGAGTCAATGAGCAGTTCTTC.

The V and J genes are TRBV18 and TRBJ2-2; 7 positions agree with TRBD2. CDR3 length equals 16 residues. Germline V gene lookup returns CDR1 KGHSH and CDR2 LQKENI. Unmatched junction bases numbered 8, after V lost 2 bases and J lost 5 bases. The CDR3 loop is CASSPSIGGGTGELFF. CDR3 sequence (DNA): TGTGCCAGCTCACCATCGATTGGCGGGGGTACCGGGGAGCTGTTTTTT.

This clone was seen more than once but under ten times. This chain connects TRBV5-1 to TRBJ2-3; 7 nucleotides agree with TRBD1. The germline CDR1 and CDR2 sequences are SGHRS and YFSETQ. The CDR3 runs 15 residues. V trimming: 9 bases; J trimming: 3 bases; junction bases outside the gene matches: 13. CDR3 bases: TGCGCCACCACCCCCCAGGGGGTGAGGACAGATACGCAGTATTTT. Translating gives CATTPQGVRTDTQYF.

This clone has more than one count but fewer than ten. The chain carries TRBV29-1 and TRBJ1-1, with 9 bases fitting TRBD1. The CDR3 contains 13 residues. The V segment lost 8 bases and the J segment 7 bases; nucleotides outside the gene matches: 11. Germline V lookup: CDR1 SQVTM, CDR2 ANQGSEA. CDR3 sequence reads: CSSRDRAEGEAFF. DNA for the CDR3: TGCAGCTCCCGGGACAGGGCCGAGGGTGAAGCTTTCTTT.

This chain uses TRBV7-8 with TRBJ1-5, with 10 bases lining up with TRBD1. Per germline, CDR1 SGHVS and CDR2 FQNEAQ. The V gene end was trimmed by 6 bases and the J gene end by 6 bases; junction bases not matched to a gene: 8. The CDR3 contains 15 residues. CDR3 sequence (DNA): TGTGCCAGCAGTTTGACAGGGGGCGAGGGTCAGCCCCAGCATTTT. Translating gives CASSLTGGEGQPQHF.

This chain links TRBV5-5 with TRBJ2-7, with D unclear. The CDR3 sequence is 15 residues long. The germline gives CDR1 SGHKS, CDR2 YYEKEE (reference sequence). The ends were cut back, 1 base at V and 0 bases at J, with 11 bases in the middle. The CDR3 nucleotides read TGTGCCAGCAGCTTGTTCTCAGGATTCTCCTACGAGCAGTACTTC. This codes for CASSLFSGFSYEQYF.

The rearrangement links TRBV5-1 to TRBJ2-3; 7 bases are shared with TRBD1. V lost 4 bases, J lost 0 bases, and 11 bases stayed unmatched. The length of the CDR3 is 17 residues. CDR1 and CDR2 (germline): SGHRS, YFSETQ. CDR3 DNA: TGCGCCAGCAGCCTAACCGACAGGGTTACAAGCACAGATACGCAGTATTTT. This encodes CASSLTDRVTSTDTQYF.

Only a few counts were recorded for this clone. The chain couples TRBV5-1 to TRBJ1-1, with 10 nucleotides matching TRBD1. The CDR3 is made up of 17 amino acids. Trimming removed 0 bases from V and 3 bases from J; junction bases left unmatched: 8. Germline values: CDR1 SGHRS, CDR2 YFSETQ. The CDR3 nucleotides are TGCGCCAGCAGCTTGGGTTATAGGACAGGGGGTCACACTGAAGCTTTCTTT. Its protein is CASSLGYRTGGHTEAFF.

This clone was recorded a few times. The CDR3 loop reads CASSEVTSVAKNIQYF. Written as DNA, the CDR3 is TGTGCCAGCAGTGAAGTGACTAGCGTTGCCAAAAACATTCAGTACTTC. V and J are TRBV2 and TRBJ2-4, with 8 bases that match TRBD2. J gave up 1 base and V 1 base, and 3 bases lay outside the gene matches. Looked up from germline, CDR1 is SNHLY and CDR2 is FYNNEI. This CDR3 comprises 16 residues. Combining the CDR3 with reference TRBV2 and TRBJ2-4 gives the whole variable domain EPEVTQTPSHQVTQMGQEVILRCVPISNHLYFYWYRQILGQKVEFLVSFYNNEISEKSEIFDDQFSVERPDGSNFTLKIRSTKLEDSAMYFCASSEVTSVAKNIQYFGAGTRLSVL.

This chain connects TRBV5-1 to TRBJ2-2; D might be TRBD2 (6 bases). Between the trimmed V and J ends, which lost 4 bases and 0 bases, there was a span of 10 bases. The germline V gene has CDR1 SGHRS and CDR2 YFSETQ. The CDR3 totals 15 residues. The CDR3 DNA reads as TGCGCCAGCAGCCCGGGCGGGACGAACACCGGGGAGCTGTTTTTT. Residues: CASSPGGTNTGELFF.